Each of the 26 T cell receptor beta chains below was sequenced from the same sample in a study of shared clonotypes between healthy human individuals. This table comes from immunoSEQ multiplex PCR, and its TCRdb copy is limited to in-frame clones, with some not included. The repertoire includes 180,000 or so clones, 90% to 95% of them detected once, and around 0.067% sits in the top ten. Specimen: naive CD4+ T cells sorted from blood. Described subset: CD45RA+ positively selected. These receptors were obtained from a woman aged 30 to 39 in good health.

The count of this clone is one. The junction does not match germline at one end; this may be a read error. The chain recombines TRBV6-1 with TRBJ1-1; D may be TRBD1 (5 bases). Germline V gene data show CDR1 as MNHNS and CDR2 as SASEGT. This CDR3 comprises 14 residues. This chain's CDR3 is CASSLDPGAAATNF. CDR3 nucleotide sequence: TGTGCCAGCAGTCTAGACCCTGGGGCTGCGGCAACGAATTTT.

V is TRBV30 and J is TRBJ1-6; weak D call: TRBD1 (5 bases). V was shortened by 7 bases and J by 5 bases, with 9 bases between the two germline ends. From germline, CDR1 is GTSNPN and CDR2 SVGIG (reference sequence). The CDR3 sequence is 12 residues long. In nucleotides, the CDR3 is TGTGCCTCGGCAGGGAATAATTCACCCCTCCACTTT. It specifies CASAGNNSPLHF. Variable domain in full (rest from reference TRBV30 and TRBJ1-6): SQTIHQWPATLVQPVGSPLSLECTVEGTSNPNLYWYRQAAGRGLQLLFYSVGIGQISSEVPQNLSASRPQDRQFILSSKKLLLSDSGFYLCASAGNNSPLHFGNGTRLTVT.

This chain connects TRBV9 to TRBJ2-2, with 7 bases lining up with TRBD2. The CDR3 length is 14 residues. V lost 4 bases to trimming and J lost 7 bases; unmatched junction nucleotides: 7. Germline CDR1 is SGDLS and CDR2 is YYNGEE. CDR3 residues: CASSPRTSRGELFF. The DNA for the CDR3 is TGTGCCAGCAGCCCCCGGACTAGTCGCGGGGAGCTGTTTTTT.

The genes are TRBV19 and TRBJ1-5, with TRBD1 matching 8 bases. The germline CDR1 and CDR2 sequences are LNHDA and SQIVND (reference sequence). The CDR3 is made up of 12 amino acids. The V gene end was trimmed by 10 bases and the J gene end by 4 bases; junction bases not matched to a gene: 3. The CDR3 DNA reads TGTGCCACCGGGACAGGTAATCAGCCCCAGCATTTT. The encoded protein is CATGTGNQPQHF.

With regard to this clone: In this CDR3 the conserved last residue, phenylalanine or tryptophan, is missing, so a read error is likely. This chain links TRBV28 with TRBJ1-5; D is ambiguous. The CDR3 loop spans 15 amino acids. Germline assignment: CDR1 MDHEN and CDR2 SYDVKM. V lost 3 bases and J lost 6, with 15 bases in between. DNA of the CDR3: TGTGCCAGCAGTTTGACGTCCCACGCAGGTCAGCCCCAGCATCTT. Translating gives CASSLTSHAGQPQHL.

The V gene is TRBV15, the J gene TRBJ1-5; 7 bases match TRBD1. Trimming at V came to 6 bases and at J to 0 bases, leaving 14 bases not matched to a gene. CDR3 length: 18 residues. Per germline, CDR1 LNHNV and CDR2 YYDKDF (reference sequence). CDR3 loop: CATRKTFRDSHSNQPQHF. The CDR3 bases are TGTGCCACCAGAAAGACTTTCCGGGACAGTCATAGCAATCAGCCCCAGCATTTT.

The chain joins TRBV27 to TRBJ2-5; the D gene is possibly TRBD1 (5 bases). V lost 2 bases and J lost 5, with 9 bases in between. The CDR3 totals 13 residues. Germline lookup yields CDR1 MNHEY and CDR2 SMNVEV (reference sequence). CDR3: CASSLQGTETQYF. CDR3 sequence (DNA): TGTGCCAGCAGTTTACAGGGTACGGAGACCCAGTACTTC.

The chain combines TRBV5-1 with TRBJ2-3; TRBD2 agrees at 7 bases. With V trimmed by 4 bases and J by 1 base, 15 bases remained unmatched. The CDR3 contains 18 residues. Germline V gene data show CDR1 as SGHRS and CDR2 as YFSETQ. CDR3 residues: CASSPGLTSSVGTDTQYF. CDR3 DNA sequence: TGCGCCAGCAGCCCGGGACTAACAAGTTCGGTGGGCACAGATACGCAGTATTTT.

The V and J genes are TRBV28 and TRBJ2-7, with 7 bases fitting TRBD2. The V and J ends lost 8 bases and 0 bases, in that order; junction bases with no gene match: 10. There are 15 residues in the CDR3. The V gene's germline CDR1 is MDHEN and CDR2 SYDVKM. The CDR3 is CASAIGGTVSYEQYF. CDR3 bases: TGTGCCAGCGCAATCGGGGGGACGGTCTCCTACGAGCAGTACTTC. Drawing the rest from reference TRBV28 and TRBJ2-7, the complete variable domain is DVKVTQSSRYLVKRTGEKVFLECVQDMDHENMFWYRQDPGLGLRLIYFSYDVKMKEKGDIPEGYSVSREKKERFSLILESASTNQTSMYLCASAIGGTVSYEQYFGPGTRLTVT.

This clone was seen once. The chain combines TRBV5-1 with TRBJ1-1; weak D call: TRBD1 (6 bases). The V gene lost 0 bases and the J gene lost 1 base, with 13 bases spanning the gap. From germline, CDR1 is SGHRS and CDR2 YFSETQ. The CDR3 sequence is 16 residues long. The CDR3 loop reads CASSLERGLTNTEAFF. In DNA, the CDR3 is TGCGCCAGCAGCTTGGAACGGGGGCTAACGAACACTGAAGCTTTCTTT.

The chain joins TRBV29-1 to TRBJ1-2, with a tentative D call TRBD1 (5 bases). CDR3 length equals 11 residues. Per the germline V gene, CDR1 is SQVTM and CDR2 is ANQGSEA. V lost 8 bases and J lost 6, with 13 bases in between. CDR3 nucleotides: TGCAGCCTCCGGGGCCCTAATGGCTACACCTTC. This sequence encodes CSLRGPNGYTF.

This clone showed up just once. This chain connects TRBV19 to TRBJ1-5; possibly TRBD1 for D (5 bases). Germline loops: CDR1 LNHDA, CDR2 SQIVND (reference sequence). V was clipped by 9 bases and J by 0 bases, with 12 bases between them. The CDR3 is 14 amino acids. This CDR3 is CASREVYSNQPQHF. CDR3 nucleotide sequence: TGTGCCAGCAGGGAGGTCTATAGCAATCAGCCCCAGCATTTT.

This sequence joins TRBV2 and TRBJ2-7, with 8 positions matching TRBD1. Germline CDR1 reads SNHLY; CDR2 reads FYNNEI. This CDR3 contains 14 residues. V lost 6 bases to trimming and J lost 2 bases; unmatched junction nucleotides: 6. This chain's CDR3 is CASSGQGNTYEQYF. The CDR3 DNA follows: TGTGCCAGCAGCGGACAGGGAAATACCTACGAGCAGTACTTC.

This sequence joins TRBV6-5 and TRBJ2-7, with TRBD1 as a possible D gene (6 bases). Germline V gives CDR1 MNHEY, CDR2 SVGAGI. CDR3 length: 15 residues. V was pared by 8 bases and J by 2 bases, with 19 bases between. CDR3 in amino acids: CASASRPGTTYEQYF. CDR3 sequence (DNA): TGTGCCAGCGCCTCCCGCCCCGGGACAACCTACGAGCAGTACTTC.

The chain recombines TRBV25-1 with TRBJ2-5; D perhaps matches TRBD1 (5 bases). The end of the DNA is better explained by TRBJ2-7, so the J call may be wrong. The CDR3 has 15 residues. Germline-derived CDR1 and CDR2 are MGHDK and SYGVNS. CDR3: CASSETGAGIYEQYF. DNA of the CDR3: TGTGCCAGCAGTGAAACTGGGGCAGGGATCTACGAGCAGTACTTC.

This chain links TRBV30 with TRBJ2-7, with a weak D call TRBD2 (6 bases). Trimming shortened V by 8 bases and J by 5 bases, and 16 bases separated the two germline ends. Germline CDR1 GTSNPN, CDR2 SVGIG (reference sequence). The CDR3 length is 12 residues. CDR3 DNA: TGTGCCGGGCTGAAACGGGAGCACGAGCAGTACTTC. Amino acids: CAGLKREHEQYF.

This clone appeared a single time. The gene calls are TRBV7-9 and TRBJ2-7; a possible D gene is TRBD2 (5 bases). The CDR3 length is 17 residues. The V gene's germline CDR1 is SEHNR and CDR2 FQNEAQ (reference sequence). V lost 0 bases and J 2 bases, leaving 17 bases between the germline ends. CDR3 protein: CASSLAPSGPSTYEQYF. The CDR3 DNA follows: TGTGCCAGCAGCTTAGCCCCGAGCGGCCCCAGCACCTACGAGCAGTACTTC.

V and J are TRBV28 and TRBJ2-3; possible D gene TRBD2, 6 bases. Trimming took off 9 bases at V and 1 base at J, with 17 bases between the two ends. The CDR3 contains 15 residues. Germline V gene lookup returns CDR1 MDHEN and CDR2 SYDVKM. This CDR3 is CASSGTERGTDTQYF. Written as DNA, the CDR3 is TGTGCCAGTTCCGGGACTGAGCGGGGCACAGATACGCAGTATTTT.

CDR3 sequence: CASSLTAGQGSIDYGYTF. CDR3 sequence (DNA): TGTGCCAGCAGCCTAACCGCGGGACAGGGATCGATCGACTATGGCTACACCTTC. This sequence joins TRBV11-2 and TRBJ1-2; 9 nucleotides line up with TRBD1. Germline V gives CDR1 SGHAT, CDR2 FQNNGV. After removal of 5 bases from V and 3 bases from J, the junction contained 16 bases not matched to a gene. This CDR3 region has 18 residues. Supplemented by reference TRBV11-2 and TRBJ1-2, the full variable domain reads EAGVAQSPRYKIIEKRQSVAFWCNPISGHATLYWYQQILGQGPKLLIQFQNNGVVDDSQLPKDRFSAERLKGVDSTLKIQPAKLEDSAVYLCASSLTAGQGSIDYGYTFGSGTRLTVV.

The chain recombines TRBV5-1 with TRBJ2-6; 7 bases match TRBD2. V lost 0 bases to trimming and J lost 1 base; unmatched junction nucleotides: 1. Germline values: CDR1 SGHRS, CDR2 YFSETQ. The length of the CDR3 is 16 residues. CDR3 nucleotide sequence: TGCGCCAGCAGCTTGGAGCGGGGATCTGGGGCCAACGTCCTGACTTTC. Translation gives CASSLERGSGANVLTF.

This clone was observed once. The chain uses TRBV5-1 and TRBJ2-5; perhaps TRBD1 as D (5 bases). The J call is uncertain, as TRBJ2-7 better fits the DNA end. The CDR3 is made up of 14 amino acids. The germline gives CDR1 SGHRS, CDR2 YFSETQ. Here the CDR3 DNA reads TGCGCCAGCAGCATTACCGACAGAGCCTACGAGCAGTACTTC. Its translation is CASSITDRAYEQYF.

This clone was seen only a few times. This sequence joins TRBV19 and TRBJ2-7; 10 bases align to TRBD2. J lost 3 bases, V lost 6 bases, and 8 bases had no gene match. Germline assignment: CDR1 LNHDA and CDR2 SQIVND (reference sequence). The CDR3 is made up of 15 amino acids. The CDR3 region has the DNA TGTGCCAGTAGCCCAGTACTAGCGGGATACTACGAGCAGTACTTC. This codes for CASSPVLAGYYEQYF. The entire variable domain, with the rest obtained from reference TRBV19 and TRBJ2-7, is as follows: DGGITQSPKYLFRKEGQNVTLSCEQNLNHDAMYWYRQDPGQGLRLIYYSQIVNDFQKGDIAEGYSVSREKKESFPLTVTSAQKNPTAFYLCASSPVLAGYYEQYFGPGTRLTVT.

The chain links TRBV11-3 to TRBJ1-1; D is ambiguous. Germline V gene sequence: CDR1 SGHNT, CDR2 YENEEA. This CDR3 contains 13 residues. Trimming removed 3 bases at V and 3 bases at J, with 8 bases between. CDR3 loop: CASSFFEDTEAFF. The CDR3 DNA is TGTGCCAGCAGCTTTTTCGAGGACACTGAAGCTTTCTTT.

V gene TRBV19 combines with J gene TRBJ2-6; D is uncertain. Trimming removed 3 bases from V and 0 bases from J, with 9 bases in between. The CDR3 totals 16 residues. From germline, CDR1 is LNHDA and CDR2 SQIVND (reference sequence). The CDR3 region is CASSMGTVSGANVLTF. CDR3 DNA sequence: TGTGCCAGTAGTATGGGCACGGTCTCTGGGGCCAACGTCCTGACTTTC.

This chain uses TRBV9 with TRBJ2-7; D uncertain. Germline values: CDR1 SGDLS, CDR2 YYNGEE. V was trimmed by 1 base and J by 0 bases, leaving 8 bases between them. The CDR3 spans 14 residues. The chain's CDR3 is CASSVSDFSYEQYF. The DNA for the CDR3 is TGTGCCAGCAGCGTAAGCGACTTCTCCTACGAGCAGTACTTC.

V is TRBV30 and J is TRBJ1-6; 8 bases fit TRBD1. J gave up 10 bases and V 4 bases, and 9 bases lay outside the gene matches. There are 14 residues in the CDR3. Germline V gives CDR1 GTSNPN, CDR2 SVGIG (reference sequence). The CDR3 loop reads CAWNYRGARSPLHF. The CDR3 region has the DNA TGTGCCTGGAACTACAGGGGGGCGAGATCACCCCTCCACTTT. The whole variable domain, filled in from reference TRBV30 and TRBJ1-6, reads SQTIHQWPATLVQPVGSPLSLECTVEGTSNPNLYWYRQAAGRGLQLLFYSVGIGQISSEVPQNLSASRPQDRQFILSSKKLLLSDSGFYLCAWNYRGARSPLHFGNGTRLTVT.